Detailed here is one TCR beta chain. V lost 4 bases to trimming and J lost 11 bases, with 15 bases between them. Germline V lookup: CDR1 MGHDK, CDR2 SYGVNS. CDR3 length: 13 amino acids. The data are from a study of shared clonotypes between healthy human individuals. Using immunoSEQ multiplex PCR, the repertoire was profiled, and TCRdb retains in-frame clones only, with some absent. The data show roughly 1,600,000 clones, with approximately 98.5% seen just once and 0.3% to 0.45% held by the top ten. The healthy adult donors were HIV-negative and reported no recent acute infections or vaccinations. The sample taken for sequencing was naive CD4+ T cells sorted from blood. The subset denotes: CD45RA+ positively selected. This receptor was obtained from a young man in good health. V gene TRBV25-1 combines with J gene TRBJ2-1; perhaps TRBD2 as D (5 bases). The CDR3 spells CASSAPGEEKQFF. CDR3 coding DNA: TGTGCCAGCAGTGCCCCCGGGGAAGAGAAGCAGTTCTTC.